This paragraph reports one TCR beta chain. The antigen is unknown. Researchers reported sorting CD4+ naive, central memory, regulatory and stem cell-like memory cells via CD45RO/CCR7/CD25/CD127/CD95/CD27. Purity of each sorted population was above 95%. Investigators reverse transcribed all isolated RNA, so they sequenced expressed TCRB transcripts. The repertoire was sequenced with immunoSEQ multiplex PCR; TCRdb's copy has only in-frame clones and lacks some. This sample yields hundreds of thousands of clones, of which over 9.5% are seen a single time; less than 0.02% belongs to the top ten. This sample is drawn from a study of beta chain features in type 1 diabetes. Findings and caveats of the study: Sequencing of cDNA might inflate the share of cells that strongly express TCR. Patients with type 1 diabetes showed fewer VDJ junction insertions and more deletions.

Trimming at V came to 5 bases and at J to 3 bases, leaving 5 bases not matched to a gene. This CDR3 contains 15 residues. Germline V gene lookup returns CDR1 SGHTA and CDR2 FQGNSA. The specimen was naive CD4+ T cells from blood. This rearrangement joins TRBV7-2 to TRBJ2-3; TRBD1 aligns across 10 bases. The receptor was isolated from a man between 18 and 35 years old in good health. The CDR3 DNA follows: TGTGCCAGCAGCCTGTCGGGACAGGGGACAGATACGCAGTATTTT. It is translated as CASSLSGQGTDTQYF.